This T cell receptor beta chain is from a study of blood T cell repertoires in COVID-19. Across the study: Samples came from the United States, Italy and Spain, spanning acute and convalescent COVID-19. T cells, B-cell-depleted T cells, or PBMCs provided the cDNA or gDNA that served as material.

This clone showed up just once. Authors' processing steps: By means of reference gene primer amplification, nucleated cell counts were estimated. Generated by immunoSEQ multiplex PCR, the TCRdb table keeps only in-frame clones and is missing some. V and J calls and clone size are those listed in that table; D and trimming were worked out from the DNA. The table has around 170,000 clones, roughly 80% seen once. V shed 4 bases, J shed 5 bases, and the junction held 3 bases outside the gene matches. Looked up from germline, CDR1 is SGHNT and CDR2 is YYREEE (reference sequence). The CDR3 runs 14 residues.

Sequences were obtained from peripheral blood. The V call is TRBV5-4, the J call TRBJ1-4, with 9 bases lining up with TRBD1. This TCR derives from a middle-aged woman with acute or convalescent COVID-19. CDR3: CASSVQGANEKLFF. For the CDR3, the DNA is TGTGCCAGCAGCGTACAGGGGGCGAATGAAAAACTGTTTTTT.